The 11 T cell receptor beta chains below all came from one sample that was sequenced in a study of identifying expanded T cells in peripheral blood. Here immunoSEQ multiplex PCR was the method, and the copy in TCRdb shows in-frame clones only, minus some. The table records about 130,000 clones, roughly 90% of them present only once. Sequencing was done on a sample of blood. Receptors originate from a person between 18 and 69 years old in good health.

The chain joins TRBV11-2 to TRBJ2-3; 10 bases line up with TRBD1. Per the germline V gene, CDR1 is SGHAT and CDR2 is FQNNGV. The V and J ends lost 5 bases and 13 bases, in that order; junction bases with no gene match: 6. The CDR3 is made up of 12 amino acids. CDR3 DNA: TGTGCCAGCAGCGCCTCCGGGACAGGGGAGTATTTT. Translated: CASSASGTGEYF.

This sequence joins TRBV11-2 and TRBJ1-4; D may be TRBD1 (6 bases). Germline CDR1 SGHAT, CDR2 FQNNGV. Trimming took off 0 bases at V and 8 bases at J, with 16 bases between the two ends. The CDR3 has 16 amino acids. The DNA for the CDR3 is TGTGCCAGCAGCTTAGATTGGGGGCAGGGAGACGAAAAACTGTTTTTT. It codes for CASSLDWGQGDEKLFF.

This chain connects TRBV2 to TRBJ1-5; TRBD1 matches 9 bases. Trimming removed 4 bases from V and 5 bases from J; junction bases left unmatched: 12. CDR3 length: 17 amino acids. CDR1 is SNHLY, CDR2 FYNNEI, per germline. The CDR3: CASSGGQGTFSHQPQHF. In DNA form, the CDR3 reads TGTGCCAGCAGTGGGGGACAGGGAACCTTTTCTCATCAGCCCCAGCATTTT.

This clone was found once. The chain combines TRBV10-1 with TRBJ1-1; D gene uncertain. The germline V gene has CDR1 WNHNN and CDR2 SYGVQD (reference sequence). V was shortened by 0 bases and J by 0 bases, with 11 bases between the two germline ends. This CDR3 is built from 16 residues. Here the CDR3 DNA reads TGCGCCAGCAGTGAGTCGGGAGGGATCATGAACACTGAAGCTTTCTTT. Its translation is CASSESGGIMNTEAFF.

This rearrangement joins TRBV5-1 to TRBJ2-5; unclear D gene. V was clipped by 0 bases and J by 5 bases, with 8 bases between them. Germline loops: CDR1 SGHRS, CDR2 YFSETQ. This CDR3 has 13 amino acids. Here the CDR3 reads CASSLGEDETQYF. In DNA, the CDR3 is TGCGCCAGCAGCTTGGGTGAGGATGAGACCCAGTACTTC.

The chain carries TRBV28 and TRBJ2-1; TRBD2 aligns across 11 bases. The CDR3 runs 19 residues. J lost 0 bases, V lost 6 bases, and 13 bases had no gene match. CDR1 and CDR2 from the germline V gene are MDHEN and SYDVKM. The CDR3 loop is CASRNIAGGPRSSYNEQFF. Here the CDR3 DNA reads TGTGCCAGCAGAAACATAGCGGGAGGGCCCCGTAGCTCCTACAATGAGCAGTTCTTC. Based on the CDR3 plus reference TRBV28 and TRBJ2-1, the full variable domain is DVKVTQSSRYLVKRTGEKVFLECVQDMDHENMFWYRQDPGLGLRLIYFSYDVKMKEKGDIPEGYSVSREKKERFSLILESASTNQTSMYLCASRNIAGGPRSSYNEQFFGPGTRLTVL.

The chain has TRBV25-1 and TRBJ1-1; 8 bases align to TRBD1. The CDR3 consists of 15 residues. Germline CDR1 and CDR2: MGHDK and SYGVNS. J was trimmed by 6 bases and V by 2 bases; bases with no gene match: 8. This CDR3 reads CASSEHSNRGAEAFF. CDR3 DNA: TGTGCCAGCAGTGAACACTCTAACAGGGGGGCTGAAGCTTTCTTT. The complete variable domain, with remaining parts taken from reference TRBV25-1 and TRBJ1-1, reads EADIYQTPRYLVIGTGKKITLECSQTMGHDKMYWYQQDPGMELHLIHYSYGVNSTEKGDLSSESTVSRIRTEHFPLTLESARPSHTSQYLCASSEHSNRGAEAFFGQGTRLTVV.

V usage is TRBV6-6 and J usage is TRBJ1-2; D remains unclear. V lost 7 bases to trimming and J lost 5 bases, with 17 bases between them. Germline assignment: CDR1 MNHNY and CDR2 SVGAGI (reference sequence). The CDR3 spans 14 residues. The CDR3 loop reads CASTSRQAAYGYTF. DNA for the CDR3: TGTGCCAGCACCTCACGGCAGGCGGCGTATGGCTACACCTTC.

The chain carries TRBV2 and TRBJ1-5; no reliable D call. This CDR3 has 14 residues. V was pared by 4 bases and J by 0 bases, with 7 bases between. Germline CDR1 SNHLY, CDR2 FYNNEI. The CDR3: CASSAPNSNQPQHF. DNA of the CDR3: TGTGCCAGCAGTGCCCCAAATAGCAATCAGCCCCAGCATTTT.

This chain joins TRBV7-2 and TRBJ2-5, with 9 positions matching TRBD2. CDR1 and CDR2 from the germline V gene are SGHTA and FQGNSA. The trim removed 2 bases at V and 2 bases at J, leaving 9 bases unmatched. The CDR3 is made up of 17 amino acids. CDR3 sequence reads: CASSLRPGLAGQETQYF. As DNA, the CDR3 is TGTGCCAGCAGCTTAAGGCCGGGTCTAGCGGGGCAAGAGACCCAGTACTTC. The variable domain in full, with the rest retrieved from reference TRBV7-2 and TRBJ2-5, is GAGVSQSPSNKVTEKGKDVELRCDPISGHTALYWYRQSLGQGLEFLIYFQGNSAPDKSGLPSDRFSAERTGGSVSTLTIQRTQQEDSAVYLCASSLRPGLAGQETQYFGPGTRLLVL.

This clone was found a few times. The rearrangement links TRBV27 to TRBJ1-1; D perhaps matches TRBD1 (5 bases). Deletions cut 5 bases from V and 1 base from J, with 17 bases between. Germline V gene lookup returns CDR1 MNHEY and CDR2 SMNVEV (reference sequence). This CDR3 comprises 16 residues. The CDR3 region is CASSTRPGLWNTEAFF. The CDR3 bases are TGTGCCAGCAGTACACGACCGGGACTTTGGAACACTGAAGCTTTCTTT.